One T cell receptor beta chain is described in this entry. CDR3 length equals 17 residues. The V gene's germline CDR1 is SQVTM and CDR2 ANQGSEA. V was trimmed by 4 bases and J by 0 bases, leaving 19 bases between them. Per the original data handling: It was from reference gene primer amplification that nucleated cell counts were estimated. Profiling relied on immunoSEQ multiplex PCR, and the TCRdb table lists in-frame clones only, not all of them. V and J calls and clone size are copied from that table; D and trimming were computed from the DNA. The sample carries some 290,000 clones, roughly 90% recorded once. These data originate in a study of blood T cell repertoires in COVID-19. As for the study in general: Both acute and convalescent COVID-19 samples were obtained from the United States, Italy and Spain.

Enrolment of Seattle patients took place during active infection, and they were followed longitudinally. The chain recombines TRBV29-1 with TRBJ1-3, with TRBD1 as a possible D gene (6 bases). This clonotype was sampled from a woman aged 25-40 years with COVID-19, enrolled during active disease. Sequencing used peripheral blood. The CDR3 loop is CSVVEGGGPTSGNTIYF. The CDR3 bases are TGCAGCGTTGTGGAGGGCGGGGGCCCAACCTCTGGAAACACCATATATTTT.